These T cell receptor beta chains were read from a single sample in a study of PD-L1 blockade in urothelial cancer. Libraries were prepared by immunoSEQ multiplex PCR; TCRdb keeps only in-frame clonotypes and omits some of them. The sample shows roughly 63,000 clones, roughly 79% of them seen only once. The starting material was PBMCs, obtained around atezolizumab (anti-PD-L1) treatment. The receptors come from a man in his 70s with urothelial cancer. CDR3s leave out the opening cysteine and the closing phenylalanine or tryptophan.

j_gene	v_gene	CDR3aa
TRBJ2-1	TRBV23-1	ASSQKAGGFYNEQF
TRBJ1-2	TRBV5-5	ASSPGDIYGYT
TRBJ2-1	TRBV5-4	ASSATGGEQF
TRBJ1-1	TRBV10-2	ASSETGTNTEAF
TRBJ2-7	TRBV19	ASSLREEPSYEQY
TRBJ1-1	TRBV29-1	SVEVGQGTEAF
TRBJ1-5	TRBV2	ASSEPPQGQPQH
TRBJ1-1	TRBV30	AWTAPGGYTEAF
TRBJ1-2	TRBV6-1	ASRVTGGPVDGYT
TRBJ2-1	TRBV5-6	ASSPTPGLAGYQGEQF
TRBJ2-1	TRBV18	ASSPPTGQGNEQF
TRBJ2-7	TRBV6-1	ASSEARLAGRGEQY
TRBJ1-1	TRBV29-1	SVDGAHLAF
TRBJ2-1	TRBV13	ASTDLSGSWDEQF
TRBJ1-4	TRBV28	ASGTGNEKLF
TRBJ2-5	TRBV5-4	ASRLDRGIETQY
TRBJ2-1	TRBV27	ASHLAGGNNEQF
TRBJ2-1	TRBV11-2	ASSLDWTYNEQF
TRBJ2-2	TRBV29-1	SVVDRGATGELF
TRBJ1-4	TRBV5-4	ASSPAGSATNEKLF
TRBJ2-1	TRBV29-1	SVGWSGVRYNEQF
TRBJ2-7	TRBV29-1	SVSIQGDEQY
TRBJ1-4	TRBV2	ASSEAGQGNEKLF
TRBJ1-2	TRBV5-5	ASSRWDREPGGYT
TRBJ1-2	TRBV25-1	ASSNPTGVRGYT
TRBJ2-7	TRBV19	ASSLAGKISEQY
TRBJ2-2	TRBV7-6	ASSSDTGELF
TRBJ1-1	TRBV6-1	ASTRPERGTEAF
TRBJ2-5	TRBV5-5	ASSFPARTVDSETQY
TRBJ1-2	TRBV4-1	ASSQEHRGASGYGYT
TRBJ2-1	TRBV6-5	ASSLAGGSSYNEQF
TRBJ2-1	TRBV6-1	ASSEYDTSSGKNEQF